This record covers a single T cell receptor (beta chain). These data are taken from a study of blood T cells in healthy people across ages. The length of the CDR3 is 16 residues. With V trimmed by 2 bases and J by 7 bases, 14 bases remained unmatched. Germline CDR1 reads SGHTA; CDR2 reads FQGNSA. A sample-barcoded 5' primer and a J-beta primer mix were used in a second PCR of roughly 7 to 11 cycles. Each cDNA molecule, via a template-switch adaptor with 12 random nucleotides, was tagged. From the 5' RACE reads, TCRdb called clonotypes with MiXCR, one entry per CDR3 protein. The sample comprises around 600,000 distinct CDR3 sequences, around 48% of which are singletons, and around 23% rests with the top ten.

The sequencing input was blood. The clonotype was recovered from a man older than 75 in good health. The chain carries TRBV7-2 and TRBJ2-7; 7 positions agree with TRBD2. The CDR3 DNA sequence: TGTGCCAGCAGCTTATCTGCCGGACTAGAGGCCCGTGAGCAGTACTTC. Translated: CASSLSAGLEAREQYF.